This entry is about one T cell receptor (beta chain). It lacks a known antigen. No much larger clonotype is one base removed from it; base qualities were not supplied. These data originate in a study of post-analysis software for immune sequencing data (dated by TCRdb to about 2015). A note on the overall study: Disease courses on record covered relapsing-remitting, secondary progressive and progressive-relapsing multiple sclerosis, though some patients had no subtype annotation. A subset of samples was prepared in parallel using single-end sample barcoding, then pooled and co-amplified after Illumina adapter ligation. The patient repertoires were set against 10 or so previously published healthy control repertoires from donors whose ages ranged from roughly 6 to 27 years. Study-level results and caveats: Direct clustering with F measure revealed strong co-clustering of samples prepared in the same batch, which led to a batch-effect correction. The multiple sclerosis patient group was slightly younger than the control group. Compared with controls, multiple sclerosis patients had significantly lower normalized Chao1 diversity, a finding suggesting substantial peripheral T-cell clonal expansion. Patients showed significantly higher frequencies than controls for a handful of TRBV segments, among them TRBV5-6, TRBV5-1 and TRBV20-1.

Receptor libraries were prepared by PCR. The sample was run on an Illumina HiSeq 2500. To reduce PCR and sequencing biases, unique molecular identifiers were incorporated into the TCR beta cDNA libraries. Roughly 500,000 cDNA molecules were obtained for every 1 to 10 million input T cells, so each molecule roughly corresponded to one T cell. Patient libraries were prepared and sequenced with the same protocol used for the earlier healthy control dataset. Within a given batch, samples were prepared together, multiplexed and sequenced on the same HiSeq lane. Per the original workflow: MIGEC was used to process the raw barcoded reads, and molecular identifier groups with only a single read were discarded before consensus assembly and CDR3 extraction. VDJtools was used for post-analysis of the clonotype tables, and diversity was normalized by down-sampling every dataset to the size of the smallest sample. Repertoire overlap clustering matched CDR3 amino acid but not nucleotide sequences to correct batch-related cross-sample contamination. TCRdb reprocessing: public reads trimmed at Q25 with fastp, clones called with MiXCR, in-frame beta chains kept. Every entry covers one CDR3 protein and lists the most common genes and DNA from its rows. The V and J calls reflect TCRdb's pipeline rather than the authors' work. The sample contains 500,000 to 600,000 distinct CDR3 sequences, roughly 47% of them found a single time. The top ten hold 1.5% to 2% of the sample.

The CDR3 goes from the cysteine to the phenylalanine over 14 residues. Solely the CDR3 DNA is kept, with 42 bases framed from the first base. A distance of 12 bases separates the germline ends of V and J, which lose 3 bases and 4 bases respectively. The germline V gene (reference sequence) gives CDR1 as PRHDT and CDR2 as FYEKMQ. To demonstrate the VDJtools post-analysis software, TCR beta repertoires were profiled from the peripheral blood of 10 to 15 young patients with multiple sclerosis. The patients with multiple sclerosis were children and adolescents between roughly 6 and 15 years of age. Sequenced material: blood. Recombination connected TRBV13 to TRBJ1-2, with no confident D gene call. The receptor's source is a girl aged 10 to 17 with multiple sclerosis. The DNA reads TGTGCCAGCAGCTTGGGGAGTGCTAGCTATGGCTACACCTTC. Its translation is CASSLGSASYGYTF.